The next 17 T cell receptor beta chains were all read from a single sample in a study of technical replicates of blood from several donors. This table comes from immunoSEQ multiplex PCR, and its TCRdb copy is limited to in-frame clones, with some not included. The sample lists 55,000 to 80,000 clones, nearly 98% occurring once. Sequences were obtained from T cells isolated from PBMCs. The receptors here all came from a human donor in good health.

This chain connects TRBV28 to TRBJ1-2; D remains unclear. This CDR3 region has 10 residues. Per germline, CDR1 MDHEN and CDR2 SYDVKM. Here the CDR3 reads CGLFNYGYTF. The CDR3 nucleotides are TGTGGTCTCTTTAACTATGGCTACACCTTC.

The chain couples TRBV28 to TRBJ2-7, with D tentatively TRBD2 (5 bases). The CDR3 runs 11 residues. Germline CDR1 and CDR2: MDHEN and SYDVKM. The V gene lost 6 bases and the J gene lost 3 bases, with 6 bases spanning the gap. The CDR3 region has the DNA TGTGCCAGCAGAGGACTCTACGAGCAGTACTTC. Its translation is CASRGLYEQYF.

This chain joins TRBV4-2 and TRBJ2-3; TRBD2 might be the D (6 bases). The CDR3 is 15 amino acids. Trimming removed 4 bases from V and 2 bases from J, with 13 bases in between. The germline gives CDR1 LGHNA, CDR2 YNFKEQ. CDR3: CASSPRGVFTDTQYF. The CDR3 nucleotides are TGTGCCAGCAGCCCCCGCGGGGTCTTCACAGATACGCAGTATTTT.

V gene TRBV7-9 combines with J gene TRBJ1-1, with D possibly being TRBD1 (5 bases). This CDR3 spans 15 amino acids. V was shortened by 6 bases and J by 0 bases, with 14 bases between the two germline ends. Germline CDR1 is SEHNR and CDR2 is FQNEAQ (reference sequence). For the CDR3, the DNA is TGTGCCAGCAGGCCCCGGGGGTCGCTGAACACTGAAGCTTTCTTT. This codes for CASRPRGSLNTEAFF.

DNA for the CDR3: TGTGCCAGCACCCAAGCGGGGAGGACAGATACGCAGTATTTT. Translating gives CASTQAGRTDTQYF. The rearrangement links TRBV6-1 to TRBJ2-3, with 7 bases aligning to TRBD2. This CDR3 contains 14 residues. Per the germline V gene, CDR1 is MNHNS and CDR2 is SASEGT. J lost 3 bases, V lost 7 bases, and 7 bases had no gene match.

The chain combines TRBV7-2 with TRBJ2-5; possible D gene TRBD2, 5 bases. The CDR3 runs 13 residues. Trimming pared 5 bases from V and 4 bases from J, leaving 11 bases between. The germline gives CDR1 SGHTA, CDR2 FQGNSA. This chain's CDR3 is CASSQRVRETQYF. DNA for the CDR3: TGTGCCAGCAGCCAGAGGGTGCGAGAGACCCAGTACTTC.

The chain joins TRBV10-2 to TRBJ2-1; 7 bases agree with TRBD2. The CDR3 runs 20 residues. Trimming took 7 bases from V and 1 from J; bases not matched to a gene: 22. CDR1 and CDR2 from the germline V gene are WSHSY and SAAADI. The CDR3 region has the DNA TGCGCCAGCATTGTCTCCCCCCTAGCGGACCCTGACGATTCCTACAATGAGCAGTTCTTC. Protein product: CASIVSPLADPDDSYNEQFF.

The chain employs TRBV4-1 and TRBJ1-4; 7 nucleotides match TRBD1. Trimming cost V 1 base and J 3 bases; bases outside gene matches: 8. This CDR3 is built from 17 residues. Germline-derived CDR1 and CDR2 are MGHRA and YSYEKL. The CDR3 DNA reads TGCGCCAGCAGCCAAGTCTCCACAGGGGCGGCTAATGAAAAACTGTTTTTT. Translating it yields CASSQVSTGAANEKLFF.

The chain uses TRBV5-1 and TRBJ2-3; 11 bases align to TRBD2. V gave up 0 bases and J gave up 4 bases; unmatched junction bases: 4. The CDR3 sequence is 16 residues long. Germline CDR1 is SGHRS and CDR2 is YFSETQ. The CDR3 DNA is TGCGCCAGCAGCTTGGCGGGACTAGCGGCGGCAGATACGCAGTATTTT. Amino acids: CASSLAGLAAADTQYF.

V gene TRBV5-1 combines with J gene TRBJ1-2, with D possibly matching TRBD1 (5 bases). The CDR3 is made up of 14 amino acids. V was cut by 6 bases and J by 4 bases, with 16 bases left in between. Per germline, CDR1 SGHRS and CDR2 YFSETQ. The CDR3 protein is CASTLYQGSYGYTF. CDR3 coding DNA: TGCGCCAGCACCCTCTATCAGGGATCCTATGGCTACACCTTC.

The V call is TRBV27, the J call TRBJ2-1; the match to TRBD1 covers 11 bases. V lost 2 bases and J lost 7; bases outside the gene matches: 7. The CDR3 extends over 16 amino acids. The germline V gene has CDR1 MNHEY and CDR2 SMNVEV (reference sequence). The CDR3: CASSLHPGQGGNEQFF. The CDR3, as DNA: TGTGCCAGCAGTTTACACCCGGGACAGGGGGGGAATGAGCAGTTCTTC.

The chain is built from TRBV6-4 and TRBJ2-3; 9 bases are a match to TRBD2. V was pared by 5 bases and J by 5 bases, with 14 bases of the junction left unmatched. The CDR3 runs 17 residues. Germline CDR1 reads MRHNA; CDR2 reads SNTAGT. CDR3 in amino acids: CASSSSGLAGGRDTQYF. The DNA of the CDR3 is TGTGCCAGCAGTTCCTCGGGATTGGCGGGGGGGCGAGATACGCAGTATTTT.

The chain carries TRBV19 and TRBJ1-2; D remains unclear. Looked up from germline, CDR1 is LNHDA and CDR2 is SQIVND (reference sequence). Trimming removed 1 base at V and 5 bases at J, with 8 bases between. This CDR3 spans 13 amino acids. CDR3 nucleotide sequence: TGTGCCAGTAGTATAGCCCGGGTGTATGGCTACACCTTC. Translation: CASSIARVYGYTF.

The chain has TRBV28 and TRBJ2-2; no firm D call. Germline CDR1 and CDR2: MDHEN and SYDVKM. The CDR3 is 15 amino acids. Deletions cut 7 bases from V and 4 bases from J, with 16 bases between. The CDR3 loop is CASIGGDLGTGELFF. The DNA of the CDR3 is TGTGCCAGCATAGGCGGTGACTTAGGCACCGGGGAGCTGTTTTTT.

A word on this clone: One end of the junction is discordant with germline, which a read error may explain. V is TRBV28 and J is TRBJ1-2, with 10 bases aligning to TRBD1. Germline lookup yields CDR1 MDHEN and CDR2 SYDVKM. The CDR3 spans 11 residues. Here the CDR3 DNA reads TGTGCCAGCAGTTTACATGGACAGGGGGACTTC. Encoded protein: CASSLHGQGDF.

The chain couples TRBV2 to TRBJ1-2; D is possibly TRBD1 (5 bases). The CDR3 spans 16 residues. V was shortened by 1 base and J by 1 base, with 13 bases between the two germline ends. Germline lookup yields CDR1 SNHLY and CDR2 FYNNEI. CDR3 sequence (DNA): TGTGCCAGCAGTGAAGACCCGGGGGGTCATAACTATGGCTACACCTTC. Residues: CASSEDPGGHNYGYTF.

This chain uses TRBV28 with TRBJ2-4, with TRBD2 as a possible D gene (5 bases). Germline V gene lookup returns CDR1 MDHEN and CDR2 SYDVKM. This CDR3 has 11 residues. Trimming stripped 5 bases from V and 14 bases from J, with 13 bases between. The DNA for the CDR3 is TGTGCCAGCAGTCTCGGGGATTTTGAGTACTTC. Translating gives CASSLGDFEYF.